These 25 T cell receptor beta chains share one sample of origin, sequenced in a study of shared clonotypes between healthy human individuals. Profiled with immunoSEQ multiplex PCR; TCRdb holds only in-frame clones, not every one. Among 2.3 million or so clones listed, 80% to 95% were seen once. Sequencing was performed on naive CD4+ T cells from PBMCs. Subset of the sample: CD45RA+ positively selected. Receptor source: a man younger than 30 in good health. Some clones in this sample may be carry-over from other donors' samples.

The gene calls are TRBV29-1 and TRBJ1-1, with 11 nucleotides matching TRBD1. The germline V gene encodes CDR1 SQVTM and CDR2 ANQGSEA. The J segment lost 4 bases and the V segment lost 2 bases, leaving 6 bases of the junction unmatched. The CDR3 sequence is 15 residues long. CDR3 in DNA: TGCAGCGTTGAAAGGGGGACAGGGGGGAGCACTGAAGCTTTCTTT. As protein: CSVERGTGGSTEAFF.

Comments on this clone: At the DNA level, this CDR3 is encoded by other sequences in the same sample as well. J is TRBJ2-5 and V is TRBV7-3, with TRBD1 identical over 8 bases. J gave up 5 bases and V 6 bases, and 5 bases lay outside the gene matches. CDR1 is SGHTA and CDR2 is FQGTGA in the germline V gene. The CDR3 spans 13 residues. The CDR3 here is CASSYNRGETQYF. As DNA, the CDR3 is TGTGCCAGCAGTTATAACAGGGGGGAGACCCAGTACTTC.

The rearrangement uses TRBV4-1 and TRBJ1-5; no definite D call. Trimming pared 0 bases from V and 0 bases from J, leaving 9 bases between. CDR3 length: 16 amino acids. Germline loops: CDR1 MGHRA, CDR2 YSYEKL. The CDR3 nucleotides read TGCGCCAGCAGCCAAGATCATGCCTATAGCAATCAGCCCCAGCATTTT. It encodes CASSQDHAYSNQPQHF.

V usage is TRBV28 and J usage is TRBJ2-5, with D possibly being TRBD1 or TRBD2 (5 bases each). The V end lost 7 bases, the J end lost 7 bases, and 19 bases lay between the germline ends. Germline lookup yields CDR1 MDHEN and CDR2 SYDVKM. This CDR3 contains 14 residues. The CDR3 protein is CASTGTGGVATQYF. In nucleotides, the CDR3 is TGTGCCAGCACGGGGACCGGTGGGGTAGCGACCCAGTACTTC.

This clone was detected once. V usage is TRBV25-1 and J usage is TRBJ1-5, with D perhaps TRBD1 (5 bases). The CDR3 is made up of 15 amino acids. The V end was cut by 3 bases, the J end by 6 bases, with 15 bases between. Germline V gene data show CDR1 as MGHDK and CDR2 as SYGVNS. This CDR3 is CASSELTETAQPQHF. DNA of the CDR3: TGTGCCAGCAGTGAGCTGACGGAGACAGCTCAGCCCCAGCATTTT.

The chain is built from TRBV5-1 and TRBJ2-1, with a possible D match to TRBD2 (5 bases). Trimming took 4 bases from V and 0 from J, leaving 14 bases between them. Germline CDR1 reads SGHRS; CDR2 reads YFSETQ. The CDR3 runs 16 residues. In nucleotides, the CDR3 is TGCGCCAGCAGCCCTGGGAGCGCGAGCTCCTACAATGAGCAGTTCTTC. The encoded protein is CASSPGSASSYNEQFF.

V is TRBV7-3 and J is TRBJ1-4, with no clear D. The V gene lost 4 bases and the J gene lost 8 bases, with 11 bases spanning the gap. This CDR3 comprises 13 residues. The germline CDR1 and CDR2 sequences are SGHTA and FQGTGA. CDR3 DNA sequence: TGTGCCAGCAGCTACGGGCCGCCCGAAAAACTGTTTTTT. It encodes CASSYGPPEKLFF. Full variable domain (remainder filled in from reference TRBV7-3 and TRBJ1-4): GAGVSQTPSNKVTEKGKYVELRCDPISGHTALYWYRQSLGQGPEFLIYFQGTGAADDSGLPNDRFFAVRPEGSVSTLKIQRTERGDSAVYLCASSYGPPEKLFFGSGTQLSVL.

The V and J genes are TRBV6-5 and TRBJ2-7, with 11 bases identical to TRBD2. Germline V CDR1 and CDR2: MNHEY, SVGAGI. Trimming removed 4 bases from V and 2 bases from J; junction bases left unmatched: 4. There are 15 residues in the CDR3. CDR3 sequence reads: CASSSYSGGAYEQYF. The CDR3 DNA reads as TGTGCCAGCAGTTCCTATAGCGGGGGGGCCTACGAGCAGTACTTC.

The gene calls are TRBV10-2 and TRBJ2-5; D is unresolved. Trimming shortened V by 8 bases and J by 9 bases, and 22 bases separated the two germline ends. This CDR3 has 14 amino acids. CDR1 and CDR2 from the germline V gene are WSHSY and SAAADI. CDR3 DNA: TGCGCCAGCTCTGGGTTGCCACCTTTTTCGGCCCAGTACTTC. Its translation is CASSGLPPFSAQYF.

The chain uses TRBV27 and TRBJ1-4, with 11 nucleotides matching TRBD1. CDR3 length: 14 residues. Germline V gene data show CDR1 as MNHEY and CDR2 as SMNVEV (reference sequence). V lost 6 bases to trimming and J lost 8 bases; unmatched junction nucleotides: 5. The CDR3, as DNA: TGTGCCAGCAGCAGGGACAGGGGGTTCGAAAAACTGTTTTTT. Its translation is CASSRDRGFEKLFF.

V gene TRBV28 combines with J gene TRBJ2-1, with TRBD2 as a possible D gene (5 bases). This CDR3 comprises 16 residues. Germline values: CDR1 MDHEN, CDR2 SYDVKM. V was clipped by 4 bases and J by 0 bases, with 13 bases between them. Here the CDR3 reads CASSSRAASSYNEQFF. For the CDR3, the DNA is TGTGCCAGCAGTTCACGAGCGGCGAGCTCCTACAATGAGCAGTTCTTC. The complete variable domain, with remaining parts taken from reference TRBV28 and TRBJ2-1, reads DVKVTQSSRYLVKRTGEKVFLECVQDMDHENMFWYRQDPGLGLRLIYFSYDVKMKEKGDIPEGYSVSREKKERFSLILESASTNQTSMYLCASSSRAASSYNEQFFGPGTRLTVL.

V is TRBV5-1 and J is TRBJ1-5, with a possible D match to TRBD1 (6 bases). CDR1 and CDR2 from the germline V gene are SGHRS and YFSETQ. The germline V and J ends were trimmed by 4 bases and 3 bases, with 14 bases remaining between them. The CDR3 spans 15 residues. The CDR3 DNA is TGCGCCAGCAGCCCGGGACACGGGACCAATCAGCCCCAGCATTTT. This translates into CASSPGHGTNQPQHF.

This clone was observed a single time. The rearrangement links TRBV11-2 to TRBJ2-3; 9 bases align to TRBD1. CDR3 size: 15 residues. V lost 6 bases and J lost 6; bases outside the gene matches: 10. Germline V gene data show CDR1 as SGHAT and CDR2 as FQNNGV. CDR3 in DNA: TGTGCCAGCAGTTCTACCCCACAGGGGGCGGATACGCAGTATTTT. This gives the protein CASSSTPQGADTQYF.

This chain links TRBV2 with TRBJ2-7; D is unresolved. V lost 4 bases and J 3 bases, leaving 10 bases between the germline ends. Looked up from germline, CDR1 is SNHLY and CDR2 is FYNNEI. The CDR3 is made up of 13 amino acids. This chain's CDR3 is CASSVIRDYEQYF. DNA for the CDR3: TGTGCCAGCAGTGTGATCCGAGACTACGAGCAGTACTTC.

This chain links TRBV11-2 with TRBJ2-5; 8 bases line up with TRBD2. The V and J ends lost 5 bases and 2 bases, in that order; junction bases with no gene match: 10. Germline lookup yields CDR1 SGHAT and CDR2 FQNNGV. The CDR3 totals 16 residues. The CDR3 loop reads CASSRGGLGGQETQYF. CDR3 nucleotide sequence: TGTGCCAGCAGCCGCGGGGGGTTGGGCGGTCAAGAGACCCAGTACTTC.

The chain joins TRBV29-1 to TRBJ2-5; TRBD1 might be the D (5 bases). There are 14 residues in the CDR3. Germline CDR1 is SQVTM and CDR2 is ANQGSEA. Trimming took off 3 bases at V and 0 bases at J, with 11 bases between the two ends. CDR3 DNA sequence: TGCAGCGTTGAGTTGCTGACAGACCAAGAGACCCAGTACTTC. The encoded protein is CSVELLTDQETQYF.

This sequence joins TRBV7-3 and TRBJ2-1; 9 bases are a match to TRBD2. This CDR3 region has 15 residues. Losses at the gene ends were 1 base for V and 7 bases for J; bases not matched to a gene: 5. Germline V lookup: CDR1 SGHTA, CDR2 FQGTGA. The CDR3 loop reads CASSLNLAGWNEQFF. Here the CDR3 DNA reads TGTGCCAGCAGCTTAAATCTAGCGGGATGGAATGAGCAGTTCTTC.

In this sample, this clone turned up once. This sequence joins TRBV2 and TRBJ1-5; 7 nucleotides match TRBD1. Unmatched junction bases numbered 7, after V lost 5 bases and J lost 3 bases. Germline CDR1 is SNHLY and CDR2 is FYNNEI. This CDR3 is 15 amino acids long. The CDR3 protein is CASSSGGTSNQPQHF. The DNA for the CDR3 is TGTGCCAGCAGTTCAGGGGGAACCTCCAATCAGCCCCAGCATTTT.

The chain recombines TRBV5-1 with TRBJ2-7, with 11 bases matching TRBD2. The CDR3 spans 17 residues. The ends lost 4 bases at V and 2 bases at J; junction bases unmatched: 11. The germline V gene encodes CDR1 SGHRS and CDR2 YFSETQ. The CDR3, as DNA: TGCGCCAGCAGCCGAAAGGCCGGGACTAGCGGACCCTACGAGCAGTACTTC. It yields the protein CASSRKAGTSGPYEQYF. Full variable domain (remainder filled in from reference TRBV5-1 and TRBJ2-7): KAGVTQTPRYLIKTRGQQVTLSCSPISGHRSVSWYQQTPGQGLQFLFEYFSETQRNKGNFPGRFSGRQFSNSRSEMNVSTLELGDSALYLCASSRKAGTSGPYEQYFGPGTRLTVT.

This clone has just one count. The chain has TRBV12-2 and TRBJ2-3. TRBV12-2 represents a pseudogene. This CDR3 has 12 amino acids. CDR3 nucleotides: TGTGCAAGTCGGGGTTCTTCAGATACGCAGTATTTT. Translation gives CASRGSSDTQYF.

Here the CDR3 DNA reads TGTGCCAGCAGTTACTCGCGGCCTAGCGGGAGGTACGAGCAGTACTTC. Translated, it gives CASSYSRPSGRYEQYF. The rearrangement links TRBV6-5 to TRBJ2-7; the match to TRBD2 covers 11 bases. The CDR3 covers 16 residues. The germline V gene has CDR1 MNHEY and CDR2 SVGAGI. Trimming took 0 bases from V and 4 from J; bases not matched to a gene: 5.

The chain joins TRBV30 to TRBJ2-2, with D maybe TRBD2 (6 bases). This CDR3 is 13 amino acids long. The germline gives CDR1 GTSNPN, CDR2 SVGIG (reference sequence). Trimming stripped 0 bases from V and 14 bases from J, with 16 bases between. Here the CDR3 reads CAWSVSSQGGLFF. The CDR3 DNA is TGTGCCTGGAGTGTATCCTCCCAGGGAGGTCTGTTTTTT.

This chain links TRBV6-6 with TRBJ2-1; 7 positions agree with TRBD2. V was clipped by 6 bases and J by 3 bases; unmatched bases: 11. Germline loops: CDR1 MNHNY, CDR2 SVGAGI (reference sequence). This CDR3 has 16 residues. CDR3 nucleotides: TGTGCCAGCAGGTCGGGACTACTACTACACTACAATGAGCAGTTCTTC. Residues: CASRSGLLLHYNEQFF.

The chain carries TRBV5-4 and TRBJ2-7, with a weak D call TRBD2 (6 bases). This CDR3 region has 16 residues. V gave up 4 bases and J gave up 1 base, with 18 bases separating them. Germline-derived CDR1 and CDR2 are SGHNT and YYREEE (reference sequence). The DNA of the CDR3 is TGTGCCAGCAGCCCCGGAGGGTCCGGGTGGTCCTACGAGCAGTACTTC. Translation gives CASSPGGSGWSYEQYF.

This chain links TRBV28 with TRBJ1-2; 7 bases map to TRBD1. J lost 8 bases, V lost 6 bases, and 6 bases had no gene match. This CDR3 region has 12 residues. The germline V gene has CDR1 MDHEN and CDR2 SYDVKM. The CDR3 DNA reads TGTGCCAGCAGCCTGGGACAGCCCGGCTACACCTTC. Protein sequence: CASSLGQPGYTF.